The entry that follows covers one T cell receptor beta chain sequence. Its antigen is as yet unknown. Molecular-barcoded quantitative 5'-RACE produced these TCR beta libraries. One entry per CDR3 protein results from TCRdb running MiXCR on the 5' RACE reads. The sample carries some 87,000 distinct CDR3 sequences, 27% recorded once. Germline assignment: CDR1 SGHTA and CDR2 FQGTGA. V lost 6 bases, J lost 2 bases, and 18 bases lay in between. This CDR3 is built from 16 residues. These data originate in a study of CD8 T cells in ankylosing spondylitis. Findings of the study overall: Roughly 8 highly homologous variants made up a TCR beta motif, and this motif appeared characteristic of ankylosing spondylitis blood. In ankylosing spondylitis patients, matched synovial fluid reportedly showed significant enrichment of disease-linked clones. Some of these motif variants have turned up before, in reports on reactive arthritis synovial fluid and blood.

The TCR originated in a male donor with ankylosing spondylitis or in good health (not recorded which). The J gene is TRBJ2-3, the V gene TRBV7-3, with TRBD2 as a possible D gene (6 bases). The sequenced material came from blood, either unsorted or a sorted T cell fraction (not recorded which). CDR3 protein: CASSSDGRRDTDTQYF. The CDR3 bases are TGTGCCAGCAGTTCTGATGGACGGCGGGACACAGATACGCAGTATTTT.